These T cell receptor beta chains were read from a single sample in a study of T-cell reconstitution after alpha-beta-depleted transplantation in children. TCRdb reprocessed the PCR reads via MiXCR and lists one record per CDR3 protein. Counted here are 350,000 to 450,000 distinct CDR3 sequences, roughly 15% occurring once; the ten biggest clones make up 3.5% to 4.5%. The specimen comprised PBMCs, sampled from the stem cell graft. The origin of the receptors is a human donor who donated a stem cell graft to a child with Fanconi anemia. The CDR3 runs from the conserved cysteine through the conserved F or W. The D gene is left open where the match is weak. A row's size may be missing; if present it is once, few, many or a size class.

>-|TRBV4-2|TRBJ1-1|many
CASSQDPGGLGTEAFF
TGTGCCAGCAGCCAAGATCCGGGAGGACTTGGGACTGAAGCTTTCTTT
>-|TRBV7-8|TRBJ2-5|few
CASSLKLGETQYF
TGTGCCAGCAGCCTAAAACTTGGCGAGACCCAGTACTTC
>-|TRBV6-1|TRBJ2-1|few
CASSTVYGGLPSNEQFF
TGTGCCAGCAGCACAGTCTATGGGGGGCTGCCGTCCAATGAGCAGTTCTTC
>-|TRBV15|TRBJ2-1|-
CATSRDREHNEQFF
TGTGCCACCAGCAGAGACCGGGAACACAATGAGCAGTTCTTC
>-|TRBV7-2|TRBJ1-2|few
CASSRLTINYGYTF
TGTGCCAGCAGTCGTTTGACCATTAACTATGGCTACACCTTC
>-|TRBV29-1|TRBJ1-1|many
CSVEDTDWENTEAFF
TGCAGCGTTGAAGATACCGATTGGGAGAACACTGAAGCTTTCTTT
>TRBD1|TRBV5-6|TRBJ2-1|-
CASSTFPGQGINEQFF
TGTGCCAGCAGCACCTTCCCGGGACAGGGAATCAATGAGCAGTTCTTC
>-|TRBV10-1|TRBJ1-1|-
CATPGTPNTEAFF
TGCGCCACCCCGGGAACGCCGAACACTGAAGCTTTCTTT
>-|TRBV5-1|TRBJ2-2|few
CASSSAPASTGELFF
TGCGCCAGCAGCTCGGCCCCAGCGAGCACCGGGGAGCTGTTTTTT
>-|TRBV6-5|TRBJ1-1|-
CASSRVGYSEAFF
TGTGCCAGCAGTAGGGTTGGGTATTCTGAAGCTTTCTTT
>-|TRBV12-3/TRBV12-4|TRBJ2-2|many
CASSRYTGELFF
TGTGCCAGCAGCCGGTACACCGGGGAGCTGTTTTTT
>-|TRBV5-1|TRBJ1-2|-
CASSLGSRGGGYGYTF
TGCGCCAGCAGCTTGGGCAGTAGGGGCGGCGGCTATGGCTACACCTTC
>TRBD1|TRBV12-3/TRBV12-4|TRBJ2-1|-
CASSLLMDRSPYNEQFF
TGTGCCAGCAGTTTACTAATGGACAGGAGTCCCTACAATGAGCAGTTCTTC
>-|TRBV15|TRBJ1-1|few
CATSRDPIKRTRNTEAFF
TGTGCCACCAGCAGAGATCCTATAAAAAGGACGAGGAACACTGAAGCTTTCTTT
>-|TRBV10-3|TRBJ1-6|many
CATASSNGSPLHF
TGTGCCACTGCAAGTTCTAACGGTTCACCCCTCCACTTT
>-|TRBV30|TRBJ2-7|few
CACAGGRYEQYF
TGTGCCTGTGCTGGGGGCCGGTACGAGCAGTACTTC